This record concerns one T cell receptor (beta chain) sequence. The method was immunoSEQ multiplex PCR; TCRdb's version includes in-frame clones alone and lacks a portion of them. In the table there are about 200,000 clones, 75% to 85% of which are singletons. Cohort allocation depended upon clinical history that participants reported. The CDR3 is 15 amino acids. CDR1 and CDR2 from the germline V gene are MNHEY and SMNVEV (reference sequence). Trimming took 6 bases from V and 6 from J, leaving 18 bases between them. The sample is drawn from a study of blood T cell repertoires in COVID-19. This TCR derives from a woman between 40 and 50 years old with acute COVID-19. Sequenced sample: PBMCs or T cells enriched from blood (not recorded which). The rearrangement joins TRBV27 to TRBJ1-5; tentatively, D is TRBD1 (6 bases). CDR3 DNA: TGTGCCAGCAGCAAACAGGGCCTCCAGGGTCAGCCCCAGCATTTT. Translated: CASSKQGLQGQPQHF.